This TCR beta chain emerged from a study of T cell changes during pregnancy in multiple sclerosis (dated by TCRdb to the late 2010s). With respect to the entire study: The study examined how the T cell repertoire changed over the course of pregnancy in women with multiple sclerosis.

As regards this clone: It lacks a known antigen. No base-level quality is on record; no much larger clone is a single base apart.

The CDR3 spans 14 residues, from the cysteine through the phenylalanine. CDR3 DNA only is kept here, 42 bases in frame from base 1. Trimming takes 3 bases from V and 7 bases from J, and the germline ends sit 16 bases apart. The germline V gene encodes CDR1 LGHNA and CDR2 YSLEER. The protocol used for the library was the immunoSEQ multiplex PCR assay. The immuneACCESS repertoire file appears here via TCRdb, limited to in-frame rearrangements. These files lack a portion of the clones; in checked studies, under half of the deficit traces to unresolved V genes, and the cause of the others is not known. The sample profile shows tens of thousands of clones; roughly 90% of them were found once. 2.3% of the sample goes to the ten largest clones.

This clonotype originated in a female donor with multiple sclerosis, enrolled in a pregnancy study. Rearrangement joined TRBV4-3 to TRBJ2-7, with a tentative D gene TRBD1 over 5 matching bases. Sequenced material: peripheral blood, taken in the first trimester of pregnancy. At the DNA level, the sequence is TGCGCCAGCAGCCAGGATCTAGGGGAAGGAGAGCAGTACTTC. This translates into CASSQDLGEGEQYF.